The subject of this entry is one T cell receptor beta chain. Germline assignment: CDR1 SGHRS and CDR2 YFSETQ. The CDR3 runs 15 residues. V lost 3 bases and J 1 base, leaving 13 bases between the germline ends. Sequencing used immunoSEQ multiplex PCR; TCRdb keeps in-frame clones, though not all of them. The table lists about 120,000 clones, about 85% of them singletons. This sample was taken from a study of blood T cell repertoires in COVID-19. This TCR came from a man aged 55 to 70 with acute or convalescent COVID-19. Sequences were obtained from peripheral blood. The genes are TRBV5-1 and TRBJ1-1, with D tentatively TRBD1 (6 bases). The CDR3 protein is CASSWLTGPNTEAFF. The DNA for the CDR3 is TGCGCCAGCAGCTGGTTGACAGGACCGAACACTGAAGCTTTCTTT.